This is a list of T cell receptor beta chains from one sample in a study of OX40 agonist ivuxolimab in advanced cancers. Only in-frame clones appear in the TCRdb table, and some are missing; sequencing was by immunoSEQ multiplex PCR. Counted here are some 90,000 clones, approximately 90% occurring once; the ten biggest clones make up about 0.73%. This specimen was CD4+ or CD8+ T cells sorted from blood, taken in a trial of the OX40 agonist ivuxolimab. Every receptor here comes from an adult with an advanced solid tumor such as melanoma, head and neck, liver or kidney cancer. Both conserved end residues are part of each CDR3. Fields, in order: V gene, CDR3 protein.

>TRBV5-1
CASSLEVAGNTIYF
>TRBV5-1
CASSLGTGRSNIQYF
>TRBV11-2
CASSLRTSGYEQYF
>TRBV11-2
CASRTRRQVDDTEAFF
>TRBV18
CASSPRQGHDGYTF
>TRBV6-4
CASSADRGSESPLHF
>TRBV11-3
CASSKGQGPEEAFF
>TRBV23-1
CASSLSVGELFF
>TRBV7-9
CASSPGVIYGYTF
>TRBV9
CASSVGVSGITDTQYF
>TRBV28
CASRLPTPLDTGELFF
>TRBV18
CASSPRGGGNEQFF
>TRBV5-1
CASTNKQGTEAFF
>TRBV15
CATSRDGWGSNTGELFF
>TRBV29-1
CSVDGWYNEQFF
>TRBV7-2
CASSLTAGTNTGELFF
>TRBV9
CASSLQGTNTEAFF
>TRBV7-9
CASSPWRQDEQYF
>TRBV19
CATERTGPYGYTF
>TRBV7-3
CASSYSGRPTDTQYF
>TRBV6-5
CASSYRGANTEAFF
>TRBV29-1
CSGGQNSYEQYF
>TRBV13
CASSRTGQETQYF
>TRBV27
CAALRWGVGNTEAFF
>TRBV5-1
CASSSSGGDGNTIYF
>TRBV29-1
CSAQTGMNTEAFF
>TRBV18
CASSPQGGSYEQYF
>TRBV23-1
CASSPSTGYEQYF
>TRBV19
CASSLDRGRQLYGEKLFF
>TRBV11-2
CASSYRGSFNSPLHF
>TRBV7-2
CASSLEPGSNYGYTF
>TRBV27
CASSLFDPQETQYF
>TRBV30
CAWSVRQGGEKLFF
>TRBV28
CASSSPGGPNQPQHF
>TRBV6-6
CASSYERNANTGELFF
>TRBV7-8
CASSGRGPGEQYF
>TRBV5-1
CASSFGRARGEQYF